A selection of T cell receptor beta chains follows, all from one sample in a study of beta chain features in type 1 diabetes. Assay: immunoSEQ multiplex PCR; the TCRdb copy retains only in-frame clones and omits some. The table includes about 900,000 clones, under 20% detected once. Specimen: naive CD4+ T cells from blood. These receptors originate from a woman between 18 and 30 years old in good health. The CDR3 runs from the conserved cysteine through the conserved F or W. A D gene is named only where the DNA matches it firmly. Clone size is stated in some rows and not others, as once, few, many or a class when expanded.

TRBJ2-7 | NA | TRBV18 | NA | 14 | CASSPQGTSSEQYF | TGTGCCAGCTCACCACAGGGGACGTCGTCCGAGCAGTACTTC
TRBJ2-3 | TRBD1 | TRBV18 | few | 16 | CASSVTRTGLADTQYF | TGTGCCAGCTCCGTAACCCGGACAGGGTTGGCAGATACGCAGTATTTT
TRBJ2-1 | NA | TRBV27 | NA | 13 | CASSFGAPNEQFF | TGTGCCAGCAGTTTCGGGGCCCCCAATGAGCAGTTCTTC
TRBJ2-5 | NA | TRBV28 | few | 13 | CASSPGDQETQYF | TGTGCCAGCAGTCCAGGGGACCAAGAGACCCAGTACTTC
TRBJ1-3 | TRBD1 | TRBV7-9 | NA | 15 | CASSATGESGNTIYF | TGTGCCAGCAGCGCTACAGGGGAATCTGGAAACACCATATATTTT
TRBJ2-5 | NA | TRBV7-9 | NA | 14 | CASSLTLYQETQYF | TGTGCCAGCAGCCTCACACTGTACCAAGAGACCCAGTACTTC
TRBJ2-7 | TRBD2 | TRBV7-2 | NA | 14 | CASSFTSGNGEQYF | TGTGCCAGCAGCTTTACTAGCGGGAACGGCGAGCAGTACTTC
TRBJ1-3 | NA | TRBV10-3 | few | 14 | CAISETGPGNTIYF | TGTGCCATCAGTGAGACAGGGCCTGGAAACACCATATATTTT
TRBJ1-1 | NA | TRBV6-5 | NA | 15 | CASSYWSGLNTEAFF | TGTGCCAGCAGTTACTGGTCGGGACTGAACACTGAAGCTTTCTTT
TRBJ2-7 | NA | TRBV19 | few | 16 | CASSVSVTELTYEQYF | TGTGCCAGTAGTGTCTCGGTGACAGAACTAACCTACGAGCAGTACTTC
TRBJ2-3 | TRBD2 | TRBV29-1 | few | 13 | CSVASGRGDTQYF | TGCAGCGTGGCTAGCGGGAGAGGAGATACGCAGTATTTT
TRBJ2-1 | TRBD1 | TRBV18 | NA | 16 | CASSREGTGGRNEQFF | TGTGCCAGCTCACGAGAAGGGACAGGGGGACGCAATGAGCAGTTCTTC
TRBJ2-2 | NA | TRBV13 | NA | 13 | CASRRDPTGELFF | TGTGCCAGCAGGCGGGATCCCACCGGGGAGCTGTTTTTT
TRBJ2-5 | NA | TRBV18 | few | 14 | CASSSTGHQETQYF | TGTGCCAGCTCTTCCACGGGACATCAAGAGACCCAGTACTTC
TRBJ2-5 | NA | TRBV7-6 | few | 15 | CASSFLLANQETQYF | TGTGCCAGCAGCTTCCTTCTAGCCAACCAAGAGACCCAGTACTTC
TRBJ1-5 | NA | TRBV6-5 | NA | 14 | CASSYGGGNQPQHF | TGTGCCAGCAGTTATGGGGGTGGCAATCAGCCCCAGCATTTT
TRBJ2-7 | NA | TRBV28 | few | 14 | CASSLSGGPYEQYF | TGTGCCAGCAGTTTATCGGGCGGACCCTACGAGCAGTACTTC
TRBJ2-7 | NA | TRBV29-1 | few | 14 | CSVAEQGGPYEQYF | TGCAGCGTTGCCGAGCAGGGTGGCCCCTACGAGCAGTACTTC
TRBJ1-6 | NA | TRBV9 | few | 14 | CASSVEGSDSPLHF | TGTGCCAGCAGCGTAGAAGGGAGTGATTCACCCCTCCACTTT
TRBJ2-7 | NA | TRBV4-2 | NA | 16 | CASSPDGDRGTYEQYF | TGTGCCAGCAGCCCCGACGGCGATAGGGGCACCTACGAGCAGTACTTC
TRBJ2-5 | TRBD1 | TRBV2 | NA | 14 | CASSGGQGQETQYF | TGTGCCAGCAGTGGGGGACAGGGACAAGAGACCCAGTACTTC
TRBJ1-2 | NA | TRBV7-9 | few | 15 | CASSLETLEGYGYTF | TGTGCCAGCAGCTTAGAAACTCTGGAAGGCTATGGCTACACCTTC
TRBJ2-1 | TRBD1 | TRBV7-3 | few | 15 | CASSLGTGSYNEQFF | TGTGCCAGCAGCTTAGGGACAGGGAGCTACAATGAGCAGTTCTTC
TRBJ2-7 | NA | TRBV15 | NA | 13 | CATSRGREYEQYF | TGTGCCACCAGCAGAGGTCGGGAGTACGAGCAGTACTTC
TRBJ2-7 | TRBD1 | TRBV5-1 | NA | 16 | CASTYAPGQGSYEQYF | TGCGCCAGCACCTACGCCCCGGGACAGGGTTCCTACGAGCAGTACTTC
TRBJ2-3 | TRBD2 | TRBV7-2 | few | 16 | CASSFTSGRGTDTQYF | TGTGCCAGCAGCTTCACGAGCGGGAGGGGCACAGATACGCAGTATTTT
TRBJ2-7 | NA | TRBV10-3 | NA | 14 | CAISERTENYEQYF | TGTGCCATCAGTGAGAGGACAGAAAACTACGAGCAGTACTTC
TRBJ2-3 | TRBD2 | TRBV9 | few | 19 | CASSRGFPIASGRADTQYF | TGTGCCAGCAGTCGGGGTTTCCCGATCGCCTCCGGGAGGGCAGATACGCAGTATTTT
TRBJ2-2 | NA | TRBV2 | few | 15 | CASSEALRGTGELFF | TGTGCCAGCAGTGAAGCGCTTCGGGGCACCGGGGAGCTGTTTTTT